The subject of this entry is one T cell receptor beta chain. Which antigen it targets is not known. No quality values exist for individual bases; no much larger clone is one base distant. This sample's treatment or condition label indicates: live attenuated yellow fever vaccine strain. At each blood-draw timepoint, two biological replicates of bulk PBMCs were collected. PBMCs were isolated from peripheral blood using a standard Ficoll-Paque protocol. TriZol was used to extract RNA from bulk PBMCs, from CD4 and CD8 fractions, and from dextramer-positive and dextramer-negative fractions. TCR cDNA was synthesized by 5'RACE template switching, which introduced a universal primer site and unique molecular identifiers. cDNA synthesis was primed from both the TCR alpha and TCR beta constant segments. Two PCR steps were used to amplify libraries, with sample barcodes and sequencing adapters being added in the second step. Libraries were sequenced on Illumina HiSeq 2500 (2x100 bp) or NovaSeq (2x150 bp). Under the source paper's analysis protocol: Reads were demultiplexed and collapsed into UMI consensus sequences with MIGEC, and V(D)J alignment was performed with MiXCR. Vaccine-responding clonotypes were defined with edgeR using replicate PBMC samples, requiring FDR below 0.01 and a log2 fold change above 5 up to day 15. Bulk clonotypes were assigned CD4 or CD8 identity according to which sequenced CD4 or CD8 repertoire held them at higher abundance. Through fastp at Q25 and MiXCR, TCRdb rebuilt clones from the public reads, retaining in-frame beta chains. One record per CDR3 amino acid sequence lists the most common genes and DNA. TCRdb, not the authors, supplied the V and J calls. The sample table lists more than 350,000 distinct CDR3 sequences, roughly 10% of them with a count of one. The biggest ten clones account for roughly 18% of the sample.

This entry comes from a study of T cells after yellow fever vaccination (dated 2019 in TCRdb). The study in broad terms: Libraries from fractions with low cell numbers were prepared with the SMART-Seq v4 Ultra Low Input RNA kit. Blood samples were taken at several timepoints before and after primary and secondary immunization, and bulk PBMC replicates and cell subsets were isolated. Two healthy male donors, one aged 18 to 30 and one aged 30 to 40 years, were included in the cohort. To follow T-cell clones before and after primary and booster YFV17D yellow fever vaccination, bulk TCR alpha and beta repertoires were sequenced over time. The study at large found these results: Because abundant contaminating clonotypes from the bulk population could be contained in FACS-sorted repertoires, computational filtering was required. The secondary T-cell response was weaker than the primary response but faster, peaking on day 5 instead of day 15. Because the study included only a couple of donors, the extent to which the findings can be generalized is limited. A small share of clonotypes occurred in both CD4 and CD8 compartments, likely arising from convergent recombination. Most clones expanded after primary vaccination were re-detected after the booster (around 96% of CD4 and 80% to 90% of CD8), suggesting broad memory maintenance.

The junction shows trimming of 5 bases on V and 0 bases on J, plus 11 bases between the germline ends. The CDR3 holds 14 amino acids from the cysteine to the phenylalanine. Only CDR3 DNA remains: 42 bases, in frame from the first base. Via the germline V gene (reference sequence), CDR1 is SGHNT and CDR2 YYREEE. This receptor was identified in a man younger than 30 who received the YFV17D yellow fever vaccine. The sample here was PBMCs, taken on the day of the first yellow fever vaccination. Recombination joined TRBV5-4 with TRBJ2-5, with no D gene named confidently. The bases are TGTGCCAGCAGTCCTACCCAGCACCAAGAGACCCAGTACTTC. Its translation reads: CASSPTQHQETQYF.